This is a list of T cell receptor beta chains from one sample in a study of T-cell reconstitution after alpha-beta-depleted transplantation in children. TCRdb used MiXCR to reprocess the PCR reads, holding one entry per CDR3 protein. In the table there are around 360,000 distinct CDR3 sequences, 10% of which are singletons. The specimen was PBMCs from the stem cell graft donor, collected from the stem cell graft. All receptors derive from a human donor who donated a stem cell graft to a child with acute lymphoblastic leukemia. Both conserved end residues are part of each CDR3. D genes are given only for firm matches. The size entry is marked missing in some rows and otherwise reads once, few, many or a size class.

>TRBV12-3/TRBV12-4|-|-|TRBJ2-7
CASSPGGRSSYEQYF
TGTGCCAGCAGCCCCGGGGGGCGGAGCTCCTACGAGCAGTACTTC
>TRBV11-2|-|TRBD1|TRBJ1-4
CASSWTGEKLFF
TGTGCCAGCAGCTGGACAGGCGAAAAACTGTTTTTT
>TRBV11-1|-|-|TRBJ1-1
CASSRIPSGGVGVAAEAFF
TGTGCCAGCAGCCGCATCCCTTCCGGGGGCGTTGGGGTAGCAGCCGAAGCTTTCTTT
>TRBV10-3|many|-|TRBJ2-7
CAISERGEQYF
TGTGCCATCAGTGAGCGGGGCGAGCAGTACTTC
>TRBV18|many|-|TRBJ2-7
CASSPPTGPYEQYF
TGTGCCAGCTCACCACCTACAGGACCCTACGAGCAGTACTTC
>TRBV7-9|-|-|TRBJ2-1
CASSFEGHLNEQFF
TGTGCCAGCAGCTTCGAGGGACACCTCAATGAGCAGTTCTTC
>TRBV4-3|-|-|TRBJ2-1
CASSQVTLSSYNEQFF
TGCGCCAGCAGCCAAGTGACACTGAGCTCCTACAATGAGCAGTTCTTC
>TRBV12-3/TRBV12-4|many|TRBD1|TRBJ2-1
CASSTGTGYNEQFF
TGTGCCAGCAGCACCGGGACAGGGTACAATGAGCAGTTCTTC
>TRBV7-9|-|TRBD1|TRBJ2-3
CASSSRDRQVADTQYF
TGTGCCAGCAGCAGCCGGGACAGGCAGGTGGCAGATACGCAGTATTTT
>TRBV20-1|-|TRBD2|TRBJ2-5
CSVSWGSGSLETQYF
TGCAGTGTCTCATGGGGTAGCGGGAGTTTAGAGACCCAGTACTTC
>TRBV20-1|-|-|TRBJ1-1
CSATDRMNTEAFF
TGCAGTGCTACGGACAGAATGAACACTGAAGCTTTCTTT
>TRBV29-1|-|TRBD2|TRBJ2-1
CSVRGRAGNEQFF
TGCAGCGTTCGTGGGAGGGCCGGCAATGAGCAGTTCTTC
>TRBV7-9|-|-|TRBJ1-1
CASSLAGRGTEAFF
TGTGCCAGCAGCTTAGCGGGGAGGGGCACTGAAGCTTTCTTT
>TRBV4-3|-|-|TRBJ2-7
CASSQGTDSYEQYF
TGCGCCAGCAGCCAAGGGACAGACTCCTACGAGCAGTACTTC
>TRBV3-1|-|TRBD2|TRBJ2-3
CASSQMSSGVDTQYF
TGTGCCAGCAGCCAAATGTCTAGCGGAGTAGATACGCAGTATTTT
>TRBV14|-|-|TRBJ2-5
CASSQELMETQYF
TGTGCCAGCAGCCAAGAACTCATGGAGACCCAGTACTTC
>TRBV7-6|-|TRBD1|TRBJ1-1
CANSPGQVTEAFF
TGTGCCAACAGCCCGGGACAGGTCACTGAAGCTTTCTTT
>TRBV7-2|-|TRBD2|TRBJ2-7
CASSLGGRALYEQYF
TGTGCCAGCAGCTTAGGCGGGAGGGCCCTTTACGAGCAGTACTTC
>TRBV5-1|-|TRBD2|TRBJ2-1
CASSLNLPAGGWDEQFF
TGCGCCAGCAGCTTGAATCTTCCAGCGGGGGGATGGGATGAGCAGTTCTTC
>TRBV7-6|-|-|TRBJ2-2
CASSLAYRGNGATGELFF
TGTGCCAGCAGCTTAGCGTATCGAGGGAACGGGGCAACCGGGGAGCTGTTTTTT
>TRBV29-1|-|TRBD1|TRBJ2-1
CSDRGQGNEQFF
TGCAGCGATAGGGGACAGGGCAATGAGCAGTTCTTC
>TRBV7-7|few|-|TRBJ2-1
CASSTDHSYNEQFF
TGTGCTAGCAGCACAGATCACTCCTACAATGAGCAGTTCTTC
>TRBV20-1|-|-|TRBJ2-5
CSARDASRYETQYF
TGCAGTGCTAGAGATGCGTCTAGATACGAGACCCAGTACTTC
>TRBV5-6|few|TRBD2|TRBJ2-1
CASSLLSRGSWDEQFF
TGTGCCAGCAGCTTGCTTTCTCGCGGGAGCTGGGATGAGCAGTTCTTC